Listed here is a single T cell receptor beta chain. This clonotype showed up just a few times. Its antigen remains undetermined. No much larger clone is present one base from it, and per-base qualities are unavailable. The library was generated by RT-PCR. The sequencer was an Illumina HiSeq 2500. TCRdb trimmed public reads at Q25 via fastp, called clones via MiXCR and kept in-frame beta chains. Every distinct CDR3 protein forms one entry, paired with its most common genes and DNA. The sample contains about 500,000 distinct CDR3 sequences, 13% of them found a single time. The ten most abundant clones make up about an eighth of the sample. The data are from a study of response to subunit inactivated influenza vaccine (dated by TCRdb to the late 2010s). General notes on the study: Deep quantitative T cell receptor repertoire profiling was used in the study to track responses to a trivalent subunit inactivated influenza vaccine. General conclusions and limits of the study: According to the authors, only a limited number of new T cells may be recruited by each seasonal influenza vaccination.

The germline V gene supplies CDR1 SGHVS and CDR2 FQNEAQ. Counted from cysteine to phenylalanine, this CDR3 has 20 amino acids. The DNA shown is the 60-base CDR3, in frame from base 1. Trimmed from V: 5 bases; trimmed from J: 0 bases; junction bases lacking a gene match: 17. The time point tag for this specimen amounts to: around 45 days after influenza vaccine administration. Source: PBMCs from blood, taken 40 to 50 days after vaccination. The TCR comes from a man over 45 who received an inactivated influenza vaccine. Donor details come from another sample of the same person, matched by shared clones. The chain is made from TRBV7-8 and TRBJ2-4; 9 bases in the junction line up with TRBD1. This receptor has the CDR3 CASSRFGDRDPLIAKNIQYF. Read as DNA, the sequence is TGTGCCAGCAGCCGATTTGGGGACAGGGACCCCCTAATAGCCAAAAACATTCAGTACTTC.